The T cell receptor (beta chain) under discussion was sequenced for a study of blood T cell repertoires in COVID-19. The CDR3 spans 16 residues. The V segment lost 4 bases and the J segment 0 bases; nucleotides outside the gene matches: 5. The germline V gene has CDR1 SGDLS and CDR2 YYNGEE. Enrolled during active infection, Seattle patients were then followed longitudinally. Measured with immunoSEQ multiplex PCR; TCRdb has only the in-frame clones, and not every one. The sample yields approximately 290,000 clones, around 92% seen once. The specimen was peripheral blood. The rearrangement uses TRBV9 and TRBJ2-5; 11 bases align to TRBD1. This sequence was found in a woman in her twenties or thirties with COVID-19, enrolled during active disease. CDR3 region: CASSTGTGGNQETQYF. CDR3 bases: TGTGCCAGCAGCACCGGGACAGGGGGTAACCAAGAGACCCAGTACTTC.